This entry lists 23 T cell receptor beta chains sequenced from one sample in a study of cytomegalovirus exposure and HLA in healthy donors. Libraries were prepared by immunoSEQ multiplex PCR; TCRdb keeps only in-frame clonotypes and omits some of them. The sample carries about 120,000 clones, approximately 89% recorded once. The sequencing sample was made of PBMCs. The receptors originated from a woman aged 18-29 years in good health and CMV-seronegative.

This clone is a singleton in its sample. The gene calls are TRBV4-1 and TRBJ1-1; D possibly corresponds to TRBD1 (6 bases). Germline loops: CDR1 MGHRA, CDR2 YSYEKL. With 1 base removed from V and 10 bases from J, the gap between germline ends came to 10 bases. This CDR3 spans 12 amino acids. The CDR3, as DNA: TGCGCCAGCAGCCAAGTGGGGGCTACAGCTTTCTTT. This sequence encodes CASSQVGATAFF.

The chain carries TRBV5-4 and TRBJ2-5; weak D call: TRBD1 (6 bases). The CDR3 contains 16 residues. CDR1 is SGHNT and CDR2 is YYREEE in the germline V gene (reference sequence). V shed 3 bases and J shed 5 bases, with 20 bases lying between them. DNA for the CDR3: TGTGCCAGCAGCTCCCGGCCAGGGGTAGCCCCGGAGACCCAGTACTTC. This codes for CASSSRPGVAPETQYF.

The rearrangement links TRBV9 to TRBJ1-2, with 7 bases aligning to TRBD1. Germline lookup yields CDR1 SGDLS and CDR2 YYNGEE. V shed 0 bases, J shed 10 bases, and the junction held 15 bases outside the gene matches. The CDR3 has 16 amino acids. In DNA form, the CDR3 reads TGTGCCAGCAGCGTAGATGGAGGGAACAGGGGTATAACCTACACCTTC. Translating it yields CASSVDGGNRGITYTF.

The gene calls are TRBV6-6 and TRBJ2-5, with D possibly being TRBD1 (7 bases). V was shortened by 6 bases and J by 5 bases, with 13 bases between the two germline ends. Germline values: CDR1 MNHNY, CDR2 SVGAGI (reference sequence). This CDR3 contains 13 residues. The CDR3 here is CASRWTGGETQYF. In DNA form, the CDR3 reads TGTGCCAGCAGATGGACAGGAGGGGAGACCCAGTACTTC.

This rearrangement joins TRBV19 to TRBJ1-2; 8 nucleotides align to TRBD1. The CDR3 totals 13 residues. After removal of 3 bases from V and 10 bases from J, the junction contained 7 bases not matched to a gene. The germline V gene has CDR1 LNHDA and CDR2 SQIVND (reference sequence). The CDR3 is CASSIGQGLIYTF. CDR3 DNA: TGTGCCAGTAGTATCGGACAGGGACTGATCTACACCTTC.

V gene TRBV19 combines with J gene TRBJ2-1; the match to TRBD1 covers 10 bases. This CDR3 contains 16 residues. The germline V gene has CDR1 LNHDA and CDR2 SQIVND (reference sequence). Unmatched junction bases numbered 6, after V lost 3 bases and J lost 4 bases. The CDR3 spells CASSIPTGGWYNEQFF. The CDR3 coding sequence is TGTGCCAGTAGTATTCCGACAGGGGGCTGGTACAATGAGCAGTTCTTC.

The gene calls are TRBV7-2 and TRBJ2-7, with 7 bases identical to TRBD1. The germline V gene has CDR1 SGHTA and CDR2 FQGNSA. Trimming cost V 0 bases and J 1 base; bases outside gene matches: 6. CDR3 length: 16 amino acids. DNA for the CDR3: TGTGCCAGCAGCTTAGCGCCGGGACAGCAATCCTACGAGCAGTACTTC. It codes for CASSLAPGQQSYEQYF.

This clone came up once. CDR3: CASSPVTGNSPLHF. CDR3 DNA: TGTGCCAGCAGCCCCGTGACGGGGAATTCACCCCTCCACTTT. The V gene is TRBV2, the J gene TRBJ1-6; D is unclear. This CDR3 has 14 amino acids. Looked up from germline, CDR1 is SNHLY and CDR2 is FYNNEI. The ends were cut back, 6 bases at V and 7 bases at J, with 13 bases in the middle. Full variable domain (rest looked up from reference TRBV2 and TRBJ1-6): EPEVTQTPSHQVTQMGQEVILRCVPISNHLYFYWYRQILGQKVEFLVSFYNNEISEKSEIFDDQFSVERPDGSNFTLKIRSTKLEDSAMYFCASSPVTGNSPLHFGNGTRLTVT.

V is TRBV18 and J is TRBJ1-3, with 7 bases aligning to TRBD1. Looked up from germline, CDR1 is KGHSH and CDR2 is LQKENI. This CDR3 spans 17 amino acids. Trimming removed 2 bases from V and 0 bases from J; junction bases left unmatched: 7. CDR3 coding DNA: TGTGCCAGCTCACCAATGACAGGGTTCAGCTCTGGAAACACCATATATTTT. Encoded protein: CASSPMTGFSSGNTIYF. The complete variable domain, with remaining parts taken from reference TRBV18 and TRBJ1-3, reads NAGVMQNPRHLVRRRGQEARLRCSPMKGHSHVYWYRQLPEEGLKFMVYLQKENIIDESGMPKERFSAEFPKEGPSILRIQQVVRGDSAAYFCASSPMTGFSSGNTIYFGEGSWLTVV.

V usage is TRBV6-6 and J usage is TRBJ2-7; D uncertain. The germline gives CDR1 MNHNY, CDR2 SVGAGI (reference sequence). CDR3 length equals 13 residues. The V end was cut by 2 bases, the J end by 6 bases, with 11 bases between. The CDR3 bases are TGTGCCAGCAGTTACCTATCCCCCCCCGAGCAGTACTTC. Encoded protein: CASSYLSPPEQYF.

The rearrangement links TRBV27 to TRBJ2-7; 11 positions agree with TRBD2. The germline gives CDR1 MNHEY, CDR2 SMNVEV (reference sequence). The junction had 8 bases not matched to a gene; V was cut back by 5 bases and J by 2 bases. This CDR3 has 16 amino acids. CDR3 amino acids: CASSPITSGSTYEQYF. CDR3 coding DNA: TGTGCCAGCAGTCCAATAACTAGCGGGAGTACCTACGAGCAGTACTTC.

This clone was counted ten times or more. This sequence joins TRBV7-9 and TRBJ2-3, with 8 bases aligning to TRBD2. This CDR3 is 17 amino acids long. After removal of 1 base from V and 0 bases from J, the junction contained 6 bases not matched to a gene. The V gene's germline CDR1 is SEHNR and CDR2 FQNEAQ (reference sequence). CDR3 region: CASSLDPGGTSTDTQYF. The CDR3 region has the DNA TGTGCCAGCAGCTTAGATCCGGGAGGGACTAGCACAGATACGCAGTATTTT.

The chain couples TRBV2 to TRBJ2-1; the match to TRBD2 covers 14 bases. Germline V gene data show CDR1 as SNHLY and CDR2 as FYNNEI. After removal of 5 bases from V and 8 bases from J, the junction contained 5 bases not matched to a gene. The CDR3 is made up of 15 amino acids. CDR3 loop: CASSWTSGRLYEQFF. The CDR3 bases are TGTGCCAGCAGTTGGACTAGCGGGAGGCTGTATGAGCAGTTCTTC.

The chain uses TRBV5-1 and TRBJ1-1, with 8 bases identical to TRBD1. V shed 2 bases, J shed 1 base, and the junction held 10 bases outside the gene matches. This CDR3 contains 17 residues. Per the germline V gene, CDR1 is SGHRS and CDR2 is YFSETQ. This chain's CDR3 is CASSFGQGGLGNTEAFF. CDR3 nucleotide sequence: TGCGCCAGCAGCTTCGGACAGGGCGGACTTGGGAACACTGAAGCTTTCTTT.

The CDR3 here is CASSLRMGGAEQPQHF. The CDR3 DNA follows: TGCGCCAGCAGCTTACGCATGGGGGGGGCGGAACAGCCCCAGCATTTT. The chain carries TRBV4-1 and TRBJ1-5, with D possibly matching TRBD1 (6 bases). The V end was cut by 5 bases, the J end by 7 bases, with 21 bases between. Germline CDR1 MGHRA, CDR2 YSYEKL. The CDR3 covers 16 residues.

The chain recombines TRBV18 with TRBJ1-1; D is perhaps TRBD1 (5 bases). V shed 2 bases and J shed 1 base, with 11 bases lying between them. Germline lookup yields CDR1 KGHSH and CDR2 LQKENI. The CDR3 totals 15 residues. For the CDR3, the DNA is TGTGCCAGCTCACCAGAAAGGGGCCGGAACACTGAAGCTTTCTTT. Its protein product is CASSPERGRNTEAFF.

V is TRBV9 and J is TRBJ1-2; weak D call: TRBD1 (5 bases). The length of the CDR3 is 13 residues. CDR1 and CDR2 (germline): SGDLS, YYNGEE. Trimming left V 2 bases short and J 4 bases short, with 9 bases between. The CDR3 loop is CASSVGHSYGYTF. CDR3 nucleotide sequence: TGTGCCAGCAGCGTCGGACACAGCTATGGCTACACCTTC.

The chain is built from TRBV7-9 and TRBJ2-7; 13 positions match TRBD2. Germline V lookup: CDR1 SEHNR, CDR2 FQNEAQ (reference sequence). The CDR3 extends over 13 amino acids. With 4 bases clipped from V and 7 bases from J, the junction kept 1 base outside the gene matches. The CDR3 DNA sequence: TGTGCCAGCAGCTCGGGACTAGCGGGGGAGCAGTACTTC. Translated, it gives CASSSGLAGEQYF.

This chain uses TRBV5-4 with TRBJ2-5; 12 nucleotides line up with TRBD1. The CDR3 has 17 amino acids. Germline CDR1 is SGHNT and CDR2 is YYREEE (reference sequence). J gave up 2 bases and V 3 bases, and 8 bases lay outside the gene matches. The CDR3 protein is CASSSGQGAYFQETQYF. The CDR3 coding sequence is TGTGCCAGCAGCTCGGGACAGGGGGCTTACTTTCAAGAGACCCAGTACTTC.

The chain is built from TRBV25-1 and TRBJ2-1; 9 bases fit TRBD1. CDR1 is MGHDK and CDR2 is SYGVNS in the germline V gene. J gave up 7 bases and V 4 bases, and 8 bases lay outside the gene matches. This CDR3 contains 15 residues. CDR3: CASSVRGQGDNEQFF. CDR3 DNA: TGTGCCAGCAGTGTACGGGGACAGGGAGATAATGAGCAGTTCTTC.

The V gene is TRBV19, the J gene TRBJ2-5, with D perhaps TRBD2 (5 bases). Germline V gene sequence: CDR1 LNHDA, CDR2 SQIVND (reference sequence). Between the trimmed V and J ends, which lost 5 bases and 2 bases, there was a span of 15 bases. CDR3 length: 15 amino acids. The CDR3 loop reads CASSWKGRGQETQYF. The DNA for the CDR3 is TGTGCCAGTAGTTGGAAGGGTAGAGGGCAAGAGACCCAGTACTTC.

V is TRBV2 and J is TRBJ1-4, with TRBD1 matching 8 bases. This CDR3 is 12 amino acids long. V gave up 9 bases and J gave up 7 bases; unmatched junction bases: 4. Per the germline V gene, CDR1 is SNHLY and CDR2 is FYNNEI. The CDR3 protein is CASGQGSEKLFF. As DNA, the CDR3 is TGTGCCAGTGGACAGGGAAGTGAAAAACTGTTTTTT.

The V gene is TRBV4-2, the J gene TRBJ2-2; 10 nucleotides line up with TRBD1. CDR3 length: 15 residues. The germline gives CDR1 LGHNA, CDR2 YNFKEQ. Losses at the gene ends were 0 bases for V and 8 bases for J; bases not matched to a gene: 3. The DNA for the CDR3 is TGTGCCAGCAGCCAAGAGGGACAGGGGTCTGGGGAGCTGTTTTTT. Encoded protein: CASSQEGQGSGELFF.